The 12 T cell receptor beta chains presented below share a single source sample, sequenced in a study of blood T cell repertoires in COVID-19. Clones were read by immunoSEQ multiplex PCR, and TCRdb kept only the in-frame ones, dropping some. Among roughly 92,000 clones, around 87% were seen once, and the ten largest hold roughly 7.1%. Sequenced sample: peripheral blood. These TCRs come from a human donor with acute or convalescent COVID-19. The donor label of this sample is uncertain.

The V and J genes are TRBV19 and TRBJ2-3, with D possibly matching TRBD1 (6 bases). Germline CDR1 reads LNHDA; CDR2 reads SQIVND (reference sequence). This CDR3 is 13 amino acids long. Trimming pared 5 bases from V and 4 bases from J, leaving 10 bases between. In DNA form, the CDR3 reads TGTGCCAGTAGTTTCGCAGGGGCAGATACGCAGTATTTT. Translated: CASSFAGADTQYF.

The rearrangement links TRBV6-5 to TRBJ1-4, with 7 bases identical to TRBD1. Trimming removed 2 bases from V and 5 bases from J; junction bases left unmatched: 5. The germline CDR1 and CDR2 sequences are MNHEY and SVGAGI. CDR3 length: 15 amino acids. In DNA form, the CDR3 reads TGTGCCAGCAGTTACCAGACAGGGCGAAATGAAAAACTGTTTTTT. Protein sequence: CASSYQTGRNEKLFF.

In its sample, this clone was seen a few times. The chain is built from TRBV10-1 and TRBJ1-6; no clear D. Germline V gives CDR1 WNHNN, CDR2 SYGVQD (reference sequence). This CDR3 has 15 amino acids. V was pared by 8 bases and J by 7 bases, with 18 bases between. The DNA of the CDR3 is TGCGCCAGCCGCCCGGCGAGGGCGATCAATTCACCCCTCCACTTT. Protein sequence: CASRPARAINSPLHF.

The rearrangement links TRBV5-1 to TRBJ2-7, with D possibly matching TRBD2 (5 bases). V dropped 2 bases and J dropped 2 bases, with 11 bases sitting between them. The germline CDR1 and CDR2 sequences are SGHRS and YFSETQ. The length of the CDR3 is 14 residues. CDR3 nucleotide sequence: TGCGCCAGCAGCTTCGAGGGAGTAACCTACGAGCAGTACTTC. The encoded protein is CASSFEGVTYEQYF.

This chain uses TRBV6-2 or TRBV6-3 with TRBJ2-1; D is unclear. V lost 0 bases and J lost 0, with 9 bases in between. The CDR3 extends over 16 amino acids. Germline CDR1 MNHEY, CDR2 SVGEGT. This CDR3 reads CASSYSTSPSYNEQFF. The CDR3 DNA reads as TGTGCCAGCAGTTACTCAACGAGCCCCTCCTACAATGAGCAGTTCTTC.

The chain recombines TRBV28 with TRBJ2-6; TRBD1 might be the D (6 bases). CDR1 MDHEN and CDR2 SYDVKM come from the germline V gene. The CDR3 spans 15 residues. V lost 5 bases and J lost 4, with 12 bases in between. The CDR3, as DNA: TGTGCCAGCAGTAACACAGGGTCAGGGGCCAACGTCCTGACTTTC. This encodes CASSNTGSGANVLTF.

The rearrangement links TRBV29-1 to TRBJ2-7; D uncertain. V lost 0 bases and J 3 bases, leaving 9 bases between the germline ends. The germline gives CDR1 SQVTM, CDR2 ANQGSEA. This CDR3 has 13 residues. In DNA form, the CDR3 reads TGCAGCGTTGAAGATCCTCTCAGCTACGAGCAGTACTTC. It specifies CSVEDPLSYEQYF.

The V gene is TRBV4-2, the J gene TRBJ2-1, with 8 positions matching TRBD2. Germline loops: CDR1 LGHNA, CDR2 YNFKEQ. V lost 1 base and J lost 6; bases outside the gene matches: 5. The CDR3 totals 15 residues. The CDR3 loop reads CASSQVSGGANEQFF. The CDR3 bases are TGTGCCAGCAGCCAAGTTTCCGGGGGGGCCAATGAGCAGTTCTTC.

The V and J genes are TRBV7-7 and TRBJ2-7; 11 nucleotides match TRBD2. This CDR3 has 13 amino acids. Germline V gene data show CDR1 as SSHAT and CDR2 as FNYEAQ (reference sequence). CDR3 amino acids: CGGGLADFYEQYF. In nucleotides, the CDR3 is TGTGGGGGGGGACTAGCGGACTTCTACGAGCAGTACTTC. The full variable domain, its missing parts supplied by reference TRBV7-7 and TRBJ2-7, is GAGVSQSPRYKVTKRGQDVTLRCDPISSHATLYWYQQALGQGPEFLTYFNYEAQPDKSGLPSDRFSAERPEGSISTLTIQRTEQRDSAMYRCGGGLADFYEQYFGPGTRLTVT.

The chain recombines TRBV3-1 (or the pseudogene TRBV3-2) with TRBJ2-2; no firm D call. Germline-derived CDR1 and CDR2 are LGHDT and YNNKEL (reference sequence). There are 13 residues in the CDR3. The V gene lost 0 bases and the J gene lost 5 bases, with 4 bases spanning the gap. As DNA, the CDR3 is TGTGCCAGCAGCCAAGATAGTACCGGGGAGCTGTTTTTT. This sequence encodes CASSQDSTGELFF.

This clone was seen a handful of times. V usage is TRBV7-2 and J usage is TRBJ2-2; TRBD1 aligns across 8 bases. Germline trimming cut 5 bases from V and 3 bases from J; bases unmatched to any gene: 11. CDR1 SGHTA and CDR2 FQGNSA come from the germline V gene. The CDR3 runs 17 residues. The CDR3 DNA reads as TGTGCCAGCAGCGGTAGGACCGGGACAGGATACACCGGGGAGCTGTTTTTT. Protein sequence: CASSGRTGTGYTGELFF.

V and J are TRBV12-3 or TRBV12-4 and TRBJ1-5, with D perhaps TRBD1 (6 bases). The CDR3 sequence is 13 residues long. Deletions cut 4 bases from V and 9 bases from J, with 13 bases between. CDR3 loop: CASSSDSTRPQHF. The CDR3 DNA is TGTGCCAGCAGTTCGGACAGTACAAGGCCCCAGCATTTT.